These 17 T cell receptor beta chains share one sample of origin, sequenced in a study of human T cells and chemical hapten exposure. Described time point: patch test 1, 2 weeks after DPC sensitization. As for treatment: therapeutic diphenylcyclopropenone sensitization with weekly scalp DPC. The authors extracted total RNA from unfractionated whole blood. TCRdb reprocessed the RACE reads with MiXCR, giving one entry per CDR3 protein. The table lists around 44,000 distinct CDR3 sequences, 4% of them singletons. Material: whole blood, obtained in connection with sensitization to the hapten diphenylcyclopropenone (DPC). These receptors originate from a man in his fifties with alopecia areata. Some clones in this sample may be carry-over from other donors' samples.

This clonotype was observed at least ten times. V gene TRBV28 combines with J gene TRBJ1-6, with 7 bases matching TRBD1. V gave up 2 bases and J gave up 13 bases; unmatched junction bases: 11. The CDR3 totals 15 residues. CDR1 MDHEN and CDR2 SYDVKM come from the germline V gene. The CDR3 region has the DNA TGTGCCAGCAGTTTAACAGGGGAGGATTCAGCGCCCCTCCACTTT. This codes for CASSLTGEDSAPLHF.

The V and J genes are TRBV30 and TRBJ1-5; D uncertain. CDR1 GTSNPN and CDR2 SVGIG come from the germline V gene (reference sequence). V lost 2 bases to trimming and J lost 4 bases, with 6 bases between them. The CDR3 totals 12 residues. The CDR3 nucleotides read TGTGCCTGGAGTAGCGGGAATCAGCCCCAGCATTTT. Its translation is CAWSSGNQPQHF. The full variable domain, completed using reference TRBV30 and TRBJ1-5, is SQTIHQWPATLVQPVGSPLSLECTVEGTSNPNLYWYRQAAGRGLQLLFYSVGIGQISSEVPQNLSASRPQDRQFILSSKKLLLSDSGFYLCAWSSGNQPQHFGDGTRLSIL.

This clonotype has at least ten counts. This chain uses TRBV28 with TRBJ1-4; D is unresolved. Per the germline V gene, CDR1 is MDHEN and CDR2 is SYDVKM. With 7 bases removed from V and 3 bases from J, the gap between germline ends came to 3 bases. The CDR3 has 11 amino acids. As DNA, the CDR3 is TGTGCCAGCATGGCTAATGAAAAACTGTTTTTT. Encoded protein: CASMANEKLFF. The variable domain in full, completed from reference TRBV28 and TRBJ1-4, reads DVKVTQSSRYLVKRTGEKVFLECVQDMDHENMFWYRQDPGLGLRLIYFSYDVKMKEKGDIPEGYSVSREKKERFSLILESASTNQTSMYLCASMANEKLFFGSGTQLSVL.

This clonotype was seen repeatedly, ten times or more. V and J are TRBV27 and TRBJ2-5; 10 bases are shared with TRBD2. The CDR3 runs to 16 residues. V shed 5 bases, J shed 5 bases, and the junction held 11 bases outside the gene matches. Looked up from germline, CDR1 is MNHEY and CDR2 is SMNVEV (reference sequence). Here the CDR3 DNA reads TGTGCCAGCAGTAGGCTAGCGGGAGTGCAAAGGGAGACCCAGTACTTC. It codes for CASSRLAGVQRETQYF.

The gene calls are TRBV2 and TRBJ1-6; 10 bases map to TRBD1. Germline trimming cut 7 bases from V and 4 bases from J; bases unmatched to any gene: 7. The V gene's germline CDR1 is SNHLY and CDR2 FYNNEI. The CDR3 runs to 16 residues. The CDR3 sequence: CASNRGQGVYNSPLHF. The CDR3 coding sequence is TGTGCCAGCAATCGTGGACAGGGGGTGTATAATTCACCCCTCCACTTT.

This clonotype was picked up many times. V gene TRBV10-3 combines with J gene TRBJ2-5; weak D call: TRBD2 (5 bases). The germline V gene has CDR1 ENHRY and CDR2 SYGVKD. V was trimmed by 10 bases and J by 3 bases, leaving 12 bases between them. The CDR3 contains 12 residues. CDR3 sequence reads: CATTGGEETQYF. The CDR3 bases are TGTGCCACGACTGGAGGAGAAGAGACCCAGTACTTC.

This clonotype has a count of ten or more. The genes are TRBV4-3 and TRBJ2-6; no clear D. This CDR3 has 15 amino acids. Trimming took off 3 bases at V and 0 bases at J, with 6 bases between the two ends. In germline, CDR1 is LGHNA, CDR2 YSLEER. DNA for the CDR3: TGCGCCAGCAGCCACTCCGGCTCTGGGGCCAACGTCCTGACTTTC. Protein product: CASSHSGSGANVLTF.

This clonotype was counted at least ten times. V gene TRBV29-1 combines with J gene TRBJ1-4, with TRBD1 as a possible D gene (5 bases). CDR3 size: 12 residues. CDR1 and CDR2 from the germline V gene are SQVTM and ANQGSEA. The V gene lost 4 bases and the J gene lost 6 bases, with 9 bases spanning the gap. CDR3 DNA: TGCAGCGTTGTAGGCAGGGATGAAAAACTGTTTTTT. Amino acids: CSVVGRDEKLFF.

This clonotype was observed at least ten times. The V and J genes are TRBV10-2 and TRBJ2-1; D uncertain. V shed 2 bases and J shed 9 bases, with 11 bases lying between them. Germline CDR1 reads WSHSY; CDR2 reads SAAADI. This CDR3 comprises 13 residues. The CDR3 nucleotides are TGCGCCAGCAGTGAGGACCGATCTGCTGAGCAGTTCTTC. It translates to CASSEDRSAEQFF.

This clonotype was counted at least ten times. The CDR3: CASSLGLAGVTDTQYF. Here the CDR3 DNA reads TGTGCCAGCAGCTTAGGTCTAGCGGGAGTAACGGATACGCAGTATTTT. V gene TRBV7-7 combines with J gene TRBJ2-3, with 10 bases lining up with TRBD2. The CDR3 has 16 residues. CDR1 is SSHAT and CDR2 is FNYEAQ in the germline V gene (reference sequence). With 1 base clipped from V and 6 bases from J, the junction kept 7 bases outside the gene matches.

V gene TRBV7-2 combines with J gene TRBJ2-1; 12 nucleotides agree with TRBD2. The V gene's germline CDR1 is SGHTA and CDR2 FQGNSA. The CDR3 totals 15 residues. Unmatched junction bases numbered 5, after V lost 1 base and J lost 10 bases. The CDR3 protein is CASSLVVLAGGEQFF. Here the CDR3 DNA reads TGTGCCAGCAGCTTAGTAGTCCTAGCGGGGGGGGAGCAGTTCTTC. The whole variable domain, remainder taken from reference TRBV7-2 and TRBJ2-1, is GAGVSQSPSNKVTEKGKDVELRCDPISGHTALYWYRQSLGQGLEFLIYFQGNSAPDKSGLPSDRFSAERTGGSVSTLTIQRTQQEDSAVYLCASSLVVLAGGEQFFGPGTRLTVL.

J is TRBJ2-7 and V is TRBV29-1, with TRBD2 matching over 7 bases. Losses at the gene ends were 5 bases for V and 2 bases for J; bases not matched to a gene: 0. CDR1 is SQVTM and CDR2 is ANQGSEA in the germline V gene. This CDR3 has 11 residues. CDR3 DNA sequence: TGCAGCGTTCGGGGGGCCTACGAGCAGTACTTC. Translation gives CSVRGAYEQYF.

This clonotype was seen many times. CDR3 sequence (DNA): TGTGCCTGGGGCGGAACAGCTAGTTCTAACTATGGCTACACCTTC. Translating it yields CAWGGTASSNYGYTF. The gene calls are TRBV30 and TRBJ1-2; D gene unclear. Germline V gene lookup returns CDR1 GTSNPN and CDR2 SVGIG (reference sequence). The CDR3 length is 15 residues. Deletions cut 5 bases from V and 0 bases from J, with 16 bases between.

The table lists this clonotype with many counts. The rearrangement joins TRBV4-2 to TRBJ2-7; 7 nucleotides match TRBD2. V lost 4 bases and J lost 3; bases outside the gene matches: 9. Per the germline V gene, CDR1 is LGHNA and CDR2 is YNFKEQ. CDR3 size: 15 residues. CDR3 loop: CASSRREREDYEQYF. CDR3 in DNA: TGTGCCAGCAGCCGTCGAGAGCGGGAAGACTACGAGCAGTACTTC.

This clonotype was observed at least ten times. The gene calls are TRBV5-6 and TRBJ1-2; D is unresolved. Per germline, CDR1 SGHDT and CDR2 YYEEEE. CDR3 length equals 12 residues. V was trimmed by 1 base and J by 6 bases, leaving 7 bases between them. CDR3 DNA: TGTGCCAGCAGCTTGTCTTCAAATGGCTACACCTTC. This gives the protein CASSLSSNGYTF.

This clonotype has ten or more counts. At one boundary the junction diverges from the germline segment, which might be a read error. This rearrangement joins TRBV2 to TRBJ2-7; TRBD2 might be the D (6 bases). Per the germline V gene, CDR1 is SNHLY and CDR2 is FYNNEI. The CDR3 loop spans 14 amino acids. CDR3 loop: CASREGSSSYGQYF. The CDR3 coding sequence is TGTGCCAGCAGGGAGGGCTCGAGCTCCTACGGGCAGTACTTC.

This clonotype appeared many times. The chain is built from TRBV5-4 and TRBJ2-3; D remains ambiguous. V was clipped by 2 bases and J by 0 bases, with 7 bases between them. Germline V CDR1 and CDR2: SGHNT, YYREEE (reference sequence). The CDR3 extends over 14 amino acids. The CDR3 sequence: CASSLTLSTDTQYF. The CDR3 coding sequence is TGTGCCAGCAGCTTAACCTTAAGCACAGATACGCAGTATTTT.